Shown below are 3 T cell receptor beta chains from a single sample sequenced in a study of blood T cell repertoires in COVID-19. Assay used: immunoSEQ multiplex PCR; TCRdb lists only in-frame clones, some missing. This sample has 250,000 or so clones; roughly 90% occur once, and the top ten carry less than 3%. The sequenced sample was peripheral blood. The receptors stem from a woman in her twenties or thirties with active or convalescent COVID-19.

V gene TRBV5-1 combines with J gene TRBJ1-1; 7 nucleotides align to TRBD1. This CDR3 is 14 amino acids long. Germline assignment: CDR1 SGHRS and CDR2 YFSETQ. V was clipped by 7 bases and J by 4 bases; unmatched bases: 10. The CDR3 sequence: CASALTGISTEAFF. CDR3 DNA: TGCGCCAGCGCCCTGACAGGGATTAGCACTGAAGCTTTCTTT.

J is TRBJ2-7 and V is TRBV30, with 7 bases lining up with TRBD2. J was trimmed by 8 bases and V by 6 bases; bases with no gene match: 10. The CDR3 spans 12 residues. Germline-derived CDR1 and CDR2 are GTSNPN and SVGIG (reference sequence). The CDR3 spells CACGEGAGKQYF. The CDR3 DNA follows: TGTGCCTGCGGGGAGGGAGCCGGGAAGCAGTACTTC.

This clone was seen only once. This chain connects TRBV29-1 to TRBJ1-1; the D gene is possibly TRBD1 (5 bases). Trimming left V 6 bases short and J 4 bases short, with 12 bases between. The CDR3 is 12 residues long. The germline gives CDR1 SQVTM, CDR2 ANQGSEA. CDR3 residues: CSVGPGGTEAFF. Written as DNA, the CDR3 is TGCAGCGTGGGACCGGGGGGCACTGAAGCTTTCTTT. Variable domain in full (rest from reference TRBV29-1 and TRBJ1-1): SAVISQKPSRDICQRGTSLTIQCQVDSQVTMMFWYRQQPGQSLTLIATANQGSEATYESGFVIDKFPISRPNLTFSTLTVSNMSPEDSSIYLCSVGPGGTEAFFGQGTRLTVV.